This T cell receptor (beta chain) was profiled in a study of blood T cell repertoires in COVID-19. On the study more broadly: The origin of the acute and convalescent COVID-19 samples was the United States, Italy and Spain. In each case, the material was cDNA or gDNA derived from T cells, B-cell-depleted T cells, or PBMCs.

Per the authors' pipeline: Counts of nucleated cells, estimated from reference gene primer amplification, were obtained. The repertoire was sequenced with immunoSEQ multiplex PCR; TCRdb's copy has only in-frame clones and lacks some. The DNA was the basis for D and trimming; V, J and clone size are from that table. Of around 140,000 clones detected, roughly 81% appear once; the ten largest clones hold about 2.6%. The CDR3 has 14 residues. CDR1 and CDR2 (germline): MNHEY, SMNVEV (reference sequence). V was shortened by 3 bases and J by 1 base, with 9 bases between the two germline ends. The source is a human donor with acute or convalescent COVID-19. The donor label of this sample is uncertain. The sequenced sample was peripheral blood. The chain employs TRBV27 and TRBJ1-1; D is unresolved. CDR3 loop: CASSFGRGNTEAFF. The CDR3, as DNA: TGTGCCAGCAGTTTCGGGCGGGGGAACACTGAAGCTTTCTTT.